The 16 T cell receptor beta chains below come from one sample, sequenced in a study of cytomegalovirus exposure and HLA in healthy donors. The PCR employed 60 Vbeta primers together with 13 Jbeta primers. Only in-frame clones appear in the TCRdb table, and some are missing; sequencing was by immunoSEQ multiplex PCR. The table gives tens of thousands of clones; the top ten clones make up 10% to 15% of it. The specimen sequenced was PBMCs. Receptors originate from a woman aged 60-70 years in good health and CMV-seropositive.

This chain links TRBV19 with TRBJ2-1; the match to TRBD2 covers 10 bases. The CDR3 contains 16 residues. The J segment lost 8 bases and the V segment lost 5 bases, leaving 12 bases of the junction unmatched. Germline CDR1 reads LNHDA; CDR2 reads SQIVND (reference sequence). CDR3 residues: CASSASGGKGYHEQFF. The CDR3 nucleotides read TGTGCCAGTAGTGCTAGCGGGGGAAAGGGGTACCATGAGCAGTTCTTC. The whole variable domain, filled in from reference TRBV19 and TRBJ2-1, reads DGGITQSPKYLFRKEGQNVTLSCEQNLNHDAMYWYRQDPGQGLRLIYYSQIVNDFQKGDIAEGYSVSREKKESFPLTVTSAQKNPTAFYLCASSASGGKGYHEQFFGPGTRLTVL.

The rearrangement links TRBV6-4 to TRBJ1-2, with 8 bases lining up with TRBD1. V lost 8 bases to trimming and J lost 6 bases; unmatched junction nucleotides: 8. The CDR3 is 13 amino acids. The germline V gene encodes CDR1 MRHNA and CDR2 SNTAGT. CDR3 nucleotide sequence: TGTGCCAGCTCCCGGACAGGGAGGGATGGCTACACCTTC. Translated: CASSRTGRDGYTF.

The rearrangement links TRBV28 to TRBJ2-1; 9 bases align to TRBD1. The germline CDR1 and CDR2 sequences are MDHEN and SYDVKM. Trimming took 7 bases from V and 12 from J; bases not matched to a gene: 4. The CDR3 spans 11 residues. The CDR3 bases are TGTGCCAGCACTGCGGACAGGGGGCAGTTCTTC. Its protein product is CASTADRGQFF. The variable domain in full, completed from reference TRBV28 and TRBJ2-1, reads DVKVTQSSRYLVKRTGEKVFLECVQDMDHENMFWYRQDPGLGLRLIYFSYDVKMKEKGDIPEGYSVSREKKERFSLILESASTNQTSMYLCASTADRGQFFGPGTRLTVL.

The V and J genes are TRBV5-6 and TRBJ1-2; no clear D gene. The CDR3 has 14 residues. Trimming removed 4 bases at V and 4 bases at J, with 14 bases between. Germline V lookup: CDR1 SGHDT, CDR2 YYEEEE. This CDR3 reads CASSPLRASYGYTF. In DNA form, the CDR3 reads TGTGCCAGCAGCCCCCTGCGGGCGAGCTATGGCTACACCTTC.

In DNA form, the CDR3 reads TGTGCCAGCAGCAGGGGGGGTTTGACTACTGAAGCTTTCTTT. This codes for CASSRGGLTTEAFF. The V and J genes are TRBV5-4 and TRBJ1-1, with a possible D match to TRBD1 (6 bases). The CDR3 is 14 amino acids. The V gene lost 4 bases and the J gene lost 5 bases, with 15 bases spanning the gap. The V gene's germline CDR1 is SGHNT and CDR2 YYREEE (reference sequence).

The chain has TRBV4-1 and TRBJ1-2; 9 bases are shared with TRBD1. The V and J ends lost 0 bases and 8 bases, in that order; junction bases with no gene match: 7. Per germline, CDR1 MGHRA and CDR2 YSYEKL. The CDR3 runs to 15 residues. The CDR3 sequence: CASSQEGDRAVGYTF. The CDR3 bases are TGCGCCAGCAGCCAAGAGGGGGACAGGGCTGTCGGCTACACCTTC.

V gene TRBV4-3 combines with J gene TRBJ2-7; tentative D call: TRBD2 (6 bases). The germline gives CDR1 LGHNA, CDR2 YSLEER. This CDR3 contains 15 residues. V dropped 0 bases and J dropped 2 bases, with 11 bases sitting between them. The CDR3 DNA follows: TGCGCCAGCAGCCAAGAGAGCGGGTCGGCCTACGAGCAGTACTTC. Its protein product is CASSQESGSAYEQYF.

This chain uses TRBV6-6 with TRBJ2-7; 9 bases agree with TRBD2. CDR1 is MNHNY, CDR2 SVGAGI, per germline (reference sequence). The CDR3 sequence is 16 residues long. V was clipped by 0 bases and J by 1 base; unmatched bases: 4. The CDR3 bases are TGTGCCAGCAGTTACTCGGAGCGGGGGGCTTCCTACGAGCAGTACTTC. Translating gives CASSYSERGASYEQYF.

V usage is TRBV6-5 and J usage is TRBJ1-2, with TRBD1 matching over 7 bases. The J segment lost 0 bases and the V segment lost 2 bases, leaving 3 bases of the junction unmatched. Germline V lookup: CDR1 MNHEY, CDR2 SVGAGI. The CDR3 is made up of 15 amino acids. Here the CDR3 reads CASSYLTGSNYGYTF. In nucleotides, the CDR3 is TGTGCCAGCAGTTACCTGACAGGGTCTAACTATGGCTACACCTTC.

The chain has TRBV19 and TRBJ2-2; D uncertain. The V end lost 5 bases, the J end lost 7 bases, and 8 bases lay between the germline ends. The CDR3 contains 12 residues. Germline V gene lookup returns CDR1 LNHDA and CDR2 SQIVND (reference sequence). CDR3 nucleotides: TGTGCCAGTAGTCTGGGCCTCGGGGAGCTGTTTTTT. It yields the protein CASSLGLGELFF.

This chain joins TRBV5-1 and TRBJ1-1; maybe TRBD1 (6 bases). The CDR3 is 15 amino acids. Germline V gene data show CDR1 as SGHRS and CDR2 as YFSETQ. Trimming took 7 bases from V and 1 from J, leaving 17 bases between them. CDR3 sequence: CASGPRPTGNTEAFF. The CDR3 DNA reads TGCGCCAGCGGACCCAGACCGACAGGGAACACTGAAGCTTTCTTT. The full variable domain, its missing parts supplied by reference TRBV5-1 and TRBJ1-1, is KAGVTQTPRYLIKTRGQQVTLSCSPISGHRSVSWYQQTPGQGLQFLFEYFSETQRNKGNFPGRFSGRQFSNSRSEMNVSTLELGDSALYLCASGPRPTGNTEAFFGQGTRLTVV.

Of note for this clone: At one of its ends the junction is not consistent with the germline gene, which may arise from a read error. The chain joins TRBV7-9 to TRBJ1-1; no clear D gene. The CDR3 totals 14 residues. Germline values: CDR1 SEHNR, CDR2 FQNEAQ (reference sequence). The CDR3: CASSLKGGDTEDFF. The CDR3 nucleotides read TGTGCCAGCAGCTTAAAGGGAGGTGACACTGAAGATTTCTTT.

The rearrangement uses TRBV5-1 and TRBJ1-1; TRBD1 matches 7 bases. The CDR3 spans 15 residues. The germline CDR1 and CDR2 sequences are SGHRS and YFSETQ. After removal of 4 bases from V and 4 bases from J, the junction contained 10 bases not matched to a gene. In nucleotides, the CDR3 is TGCGCCAGCAGCCCTAGGACAGGTCGGGCCACTGAAGCTTTCTTT. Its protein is CASSPRTGRATEAFF.

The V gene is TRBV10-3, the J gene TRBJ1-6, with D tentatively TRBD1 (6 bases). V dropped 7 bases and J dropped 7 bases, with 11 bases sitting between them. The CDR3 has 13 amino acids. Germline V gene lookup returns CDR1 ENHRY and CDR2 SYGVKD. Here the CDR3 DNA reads TGTGCCATCACCGACGGACAGAATTCACCCCTCCACTTT. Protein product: CAITDGQNSPLHF.

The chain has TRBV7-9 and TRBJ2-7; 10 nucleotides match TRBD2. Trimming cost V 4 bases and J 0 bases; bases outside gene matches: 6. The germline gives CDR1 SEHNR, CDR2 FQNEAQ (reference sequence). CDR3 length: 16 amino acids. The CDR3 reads CASSSLAGANSYEQYF. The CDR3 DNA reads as TGTGCCAGCAGCTCCCTAGCGGGGGCTAACTCCTACGAGCAGTACTTC.

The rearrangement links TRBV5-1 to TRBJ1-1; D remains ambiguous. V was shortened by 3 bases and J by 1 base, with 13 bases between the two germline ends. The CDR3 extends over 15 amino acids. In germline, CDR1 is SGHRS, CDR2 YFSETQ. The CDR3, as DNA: TGCGCCAGCAGCTGGGCTGCTGGTGGGAACACTGAAGCTTTCTTT. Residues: CASSWAAGGNTEAFF.